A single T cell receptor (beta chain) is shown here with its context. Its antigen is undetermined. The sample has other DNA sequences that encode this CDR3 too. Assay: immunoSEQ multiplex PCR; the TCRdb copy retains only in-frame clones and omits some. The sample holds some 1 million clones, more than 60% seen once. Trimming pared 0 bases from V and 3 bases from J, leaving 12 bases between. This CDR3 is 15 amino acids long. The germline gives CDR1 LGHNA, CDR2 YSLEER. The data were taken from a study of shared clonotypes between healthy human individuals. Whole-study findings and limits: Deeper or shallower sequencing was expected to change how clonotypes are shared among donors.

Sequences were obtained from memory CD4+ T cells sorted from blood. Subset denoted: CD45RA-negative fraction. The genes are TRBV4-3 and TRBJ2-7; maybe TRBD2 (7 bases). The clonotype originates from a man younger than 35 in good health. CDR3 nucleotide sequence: TGCGCCAGCAGCCAAGATAGGGGGGGGTTCTACGAGCAGTACTTC. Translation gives CASSQDRGGFYEQYF.